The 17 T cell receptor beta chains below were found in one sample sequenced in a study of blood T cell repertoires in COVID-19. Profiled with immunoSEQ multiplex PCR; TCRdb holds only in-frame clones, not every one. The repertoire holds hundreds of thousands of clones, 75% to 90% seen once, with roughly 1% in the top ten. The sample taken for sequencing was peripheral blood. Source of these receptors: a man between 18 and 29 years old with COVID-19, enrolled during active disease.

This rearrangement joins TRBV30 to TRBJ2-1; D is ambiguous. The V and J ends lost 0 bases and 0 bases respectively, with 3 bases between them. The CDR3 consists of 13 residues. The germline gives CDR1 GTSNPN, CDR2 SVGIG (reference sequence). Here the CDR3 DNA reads TGTGCCTGGAGTGTCGGCTCCTACAATGAGCAGTTCTTC. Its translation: CAWSVGSYNEQFF.

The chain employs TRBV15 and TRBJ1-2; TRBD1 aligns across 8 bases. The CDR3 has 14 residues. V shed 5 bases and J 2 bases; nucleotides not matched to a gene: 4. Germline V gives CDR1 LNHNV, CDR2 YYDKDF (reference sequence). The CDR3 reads CATSPGQANYGYTF. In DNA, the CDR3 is TGTGCCACCAGCCCGGGACAGGCAAACTATGGCTACACCTTC.

For the CDR3, the DNA is TGTGCCACCAGTGGCCCCCGGGGGGAGCGGGAGGGCCTAAGTGCACTTTATGGTACGCAGTATTTT. As protein: CATSGPRGEREGLSALYGTQYF. The genes are TRBV24-1 and TRBJ2-3; TRBD2 matches 10 bases. Germline V gene sequence: CDR1 KGHDR, CDR2 SFDVKD. The CDR3 is made up of 22 amino acids. V was pared by 5 bases and J by 8 bases, with 30 bases of the junction left unmatched.

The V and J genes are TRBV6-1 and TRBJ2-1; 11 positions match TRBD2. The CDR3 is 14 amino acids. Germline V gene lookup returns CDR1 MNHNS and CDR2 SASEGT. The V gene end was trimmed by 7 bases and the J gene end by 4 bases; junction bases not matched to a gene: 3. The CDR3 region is CASTVAGGYNEQFF. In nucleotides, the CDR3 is TGTGCCAGCACCGTAGCGGGAGGGTACAATGAGCAGTTCTTC.

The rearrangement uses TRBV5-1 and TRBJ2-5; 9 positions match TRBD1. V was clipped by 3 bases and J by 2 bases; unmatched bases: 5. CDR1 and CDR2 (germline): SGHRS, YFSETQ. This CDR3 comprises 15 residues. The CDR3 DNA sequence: TGCGCCAGCAGCTGGCAGGACAGGGGACAAGAGACCCAGTACTTC. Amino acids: CASSWQDRGQETQYF. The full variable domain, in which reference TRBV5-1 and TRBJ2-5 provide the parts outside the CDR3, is KAGVTQTPRYLIKTRGQQVTLSCSPISGHRSVSWYQQTPGQGLQFLFEYFSETQRNKGNFPGRFSGRQFSNSRSEMNVSTLELGDSALYLCASSWQDRGQETQYFGPGTRLLVL.

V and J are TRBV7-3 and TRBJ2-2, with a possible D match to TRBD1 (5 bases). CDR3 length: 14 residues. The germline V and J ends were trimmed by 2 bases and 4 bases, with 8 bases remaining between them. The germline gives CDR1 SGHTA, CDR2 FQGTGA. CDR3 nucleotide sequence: TGTGCCAGCAGCTTACAGGGAACCACCGGGGAGCTGTTTTTT. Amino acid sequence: CASSLQGTTGELFF.

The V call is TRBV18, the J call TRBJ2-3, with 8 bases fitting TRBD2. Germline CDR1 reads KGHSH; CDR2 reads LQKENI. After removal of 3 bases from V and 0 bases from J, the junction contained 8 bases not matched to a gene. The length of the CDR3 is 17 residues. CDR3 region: CASSPLAGHSSTDTQYF. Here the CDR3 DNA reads TGTGCCAGCTCACCCCTAGCGGGCCATTCTAGCACAGATACGCAGTATTTT.

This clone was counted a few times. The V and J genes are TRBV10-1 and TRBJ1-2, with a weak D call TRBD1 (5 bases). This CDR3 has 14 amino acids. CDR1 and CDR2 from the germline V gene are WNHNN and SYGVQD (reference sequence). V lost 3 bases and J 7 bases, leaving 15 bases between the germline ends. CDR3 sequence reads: CASSDSGRDFGYTF. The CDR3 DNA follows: TGCGCCAGCAGTGATTCGGGCCGGGACTTTGGCTACACCTTC.

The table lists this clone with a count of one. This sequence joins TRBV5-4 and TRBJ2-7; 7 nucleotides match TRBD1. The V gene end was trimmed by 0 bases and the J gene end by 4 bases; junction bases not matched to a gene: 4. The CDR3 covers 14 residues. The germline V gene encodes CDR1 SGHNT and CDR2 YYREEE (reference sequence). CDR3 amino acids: CASSLGQGKYEQYF. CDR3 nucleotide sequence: TGTGCCAGCAGCTTGGGACAGGGCAAATACGAGCAGTACTTC.

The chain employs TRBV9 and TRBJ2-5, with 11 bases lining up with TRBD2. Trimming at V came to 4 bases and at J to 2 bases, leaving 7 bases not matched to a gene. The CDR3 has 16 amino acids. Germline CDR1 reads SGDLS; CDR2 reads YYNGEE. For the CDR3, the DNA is TGTGCCAGCAGCAAGACTAGCGGGGACTCACAAGAGACCCAGTACTTC. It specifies CASSKTSGDSQETQYF.

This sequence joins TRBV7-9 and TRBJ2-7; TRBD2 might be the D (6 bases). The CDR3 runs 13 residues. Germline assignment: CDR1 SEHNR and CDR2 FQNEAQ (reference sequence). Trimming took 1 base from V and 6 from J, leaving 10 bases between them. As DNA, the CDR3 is TGTGCCAGCAGCTTAGGGACTATTCCCGAGCAGTACTTC. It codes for CASSLGTIPEQYF.

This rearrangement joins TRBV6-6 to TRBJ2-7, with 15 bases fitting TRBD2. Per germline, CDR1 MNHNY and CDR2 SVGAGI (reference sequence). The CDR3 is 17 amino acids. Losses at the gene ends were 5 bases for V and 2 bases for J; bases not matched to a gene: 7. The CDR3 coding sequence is TGTGCCAGCAGTCGGACTAGCGGGAGGGTGGGACCCTACGAGCAGTACTTC. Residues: CASSRTSGRVGPYEQYF.

The CDR3 here is CASSLFGGNEQFF. CDR3 bases: TGCGCCAGCAGCTTGTTCGGGGGGAATGAGCAGTTCTTC. The chain links TRBV5-1 to TRBJ2-1, with 7 nucleotides matching TRBD2. The junction had 2 bases not matched to a gene; V was cut back by 1 base and J by 7 bases. The CDR3 contains 13 residues. From germline, CDR1 is SGHRS and CDR2 YFSETQ.

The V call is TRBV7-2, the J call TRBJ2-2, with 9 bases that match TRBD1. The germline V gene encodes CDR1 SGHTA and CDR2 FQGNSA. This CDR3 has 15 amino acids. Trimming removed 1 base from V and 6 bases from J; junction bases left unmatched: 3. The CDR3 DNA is TGTGCCAGCAGCTTAGAGGGACAGGGCTCCGGGGAGCTGTTTTTT. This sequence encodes CASSLEGQGSGELFF.

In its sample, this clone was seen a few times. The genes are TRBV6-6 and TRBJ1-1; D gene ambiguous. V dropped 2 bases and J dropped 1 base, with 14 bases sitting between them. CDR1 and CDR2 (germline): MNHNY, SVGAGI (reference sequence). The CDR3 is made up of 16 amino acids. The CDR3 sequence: CASSYKRSGENTEAFF. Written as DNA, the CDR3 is TGTGCCAGCAGTTACAAGCGGAGTGGCGAGAACACTGAAGCTTTCTTT.

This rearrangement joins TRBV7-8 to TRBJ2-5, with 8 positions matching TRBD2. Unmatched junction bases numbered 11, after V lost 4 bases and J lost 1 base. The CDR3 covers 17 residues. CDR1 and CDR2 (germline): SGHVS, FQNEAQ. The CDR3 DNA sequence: TGTGCCAGCAGCTCCCCTCGGGAGGGGGACTTCCAAGAGACCCAGTACTTC. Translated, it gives CASSSPREGDFQETQYF.

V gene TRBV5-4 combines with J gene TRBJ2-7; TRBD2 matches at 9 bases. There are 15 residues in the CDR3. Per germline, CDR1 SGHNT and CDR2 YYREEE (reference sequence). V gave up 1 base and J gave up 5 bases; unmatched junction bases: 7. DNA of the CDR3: TGTGCCAGCAGCTTGTTGGGCGGGAGGGGGGACGAGCAGTACTTC. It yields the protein CASSLLGGRGDEQYF.